These 31 T cell receptor beta chains were all obtained from the same sample, sequenced in a study of OX40 agonist ivuxolimab in advanced cancers. The repertoire was sequenced with immunoSEQ multiplex PCR; TCRdb's copy has only in-frame clones and lacks some. This sample has roughly 51,000 clones, with roughly 90% found just once. Sample: CD4+ or CD8+ T cells sorted from blood, taken in a trial of the OX40 agonist ivuxolimab. The receptors were sampled from an adult with an advanced solid tumor such as melanoma, head and neck, liver or kidney cancer.

This sequence joins TRBV5-1 and TRBJ2-3; D gene ambiguous. Germline V gives CDR1 SGHRS, CDR2 YFSETQ. The V end was cut by 3 bases, the J end by 0 bases, with 11 bases between. The CDR3 extends over 15 amino acids. CDR3 region: CASSSLVGSTDTQYF. The CDR3 DNA reads as TGCGCCAGCAGCTCGTTAGTCGGTAGCACAGATACGCAGTATTTT.

The V call is TRBV5-8, the J call TRBJ1-1, with D uncertain. Germline CDR1 reads SGHTS; CDR2 reads YDEGEE. The CDR3 totals 14 residues. V was trimmed by 0 bases and J by 5 bases, leaving 11 bases between them. The CDR3 DNA sequence: TGTGCCAGCAGCTTGGAGGGTTCCGGGACTGAAGCTTTCTTT. This gives the protein CASSLEGSGTEAFF.

This chain links TRBV25-1 with TRBJ2-1; D ambiguous. This CDR3 comprises 13 residues. V shed 3 bases and J shed 5 bases, with 8 bases lying between them. Germline V lookup: CDR1 MGHDK, CDR2 SYGVNS. CDR3 nucleotide sequence: TGTGCCAGCAGTGACCCGACCAACAATGAGCAGTTCTTC. The encoded protein is CASSDPTNNEQFF. The variable domain in full, completed from reference TRBV25-1 and TRBJ2-1, reads EADIYQTPRYLVIGTGKKITLECSQTMGHDKMYWYQQDPGMELHLIHYSYGVNSTEKGDLSSESTVSRIRTEHFPLTLESARPSHTSQYLCASSDPTNNEQFFGPGTRLTVL.

The chain joins TRBV5-1 to TRBJ2-2, with D possibly matching TRBD1 (6 bases). The V gene lost 0 bases and the J gene lost 3 bases, with 9 bases spanning the gap. This CDR3 has 15 residues. Germline CDR1 is SGHRS and CDR2 is YFSETQ. The DNA for the CDR3 is TGCGCCAGCAGCTTGGACAGGGCAGACACCGGGGAGCTGTTTTTT. Its protein product is CASSLDRADTGELFF.

This clone was recorded a few times. This chain joins TRBV7-9 and TRBJ1-1; D unclear. The V gene's germline CDR1 is SEHNR and CDR2 FQNEAQ (reference sequence). V was shortened by 0 bases and J by 0 bases, with 8 bases between the two germline ends. The CDR3 sequence is 15 residues long. Here the CDR3 DNA reads TGTGCCAGCAGCTTAGCGGATCAAATGAACACTGAAGCTTTCTTT. Translating gives CASSLADQMNTEAFF.

The rearrangement links TRBV6-1 to TRBJ1-3; 10 bases are a match to TRBD1. Trimming cost V 4 bases and J 2 bases; bases outside gene matches: 14. This CDR3 has 19 residues. Germline CDR1 and CDR2: MNHNS and SASEGT. The CDR3, as DNA: TGTGCCAGCAGTGCAAGAACGGGACAGGGGAGATCAGCTGGAAACACCATATATTTT. Its protein product is CASSARTGQGRSAGNTIYF.

This clone has only a few counts. CDR3 region: CSANRGDFDEQYF. CDR3 sequence (DNA): TGCAGCGCAAACAGGGGGGATTTCGACGAGCAGTACTTC. The rearrangement joins TRBV29-1 to TRBJ2-7; 8 nucleotides match TRBD1. V trimming: 7 bases; J trimming: 5 bases; junction bases outside the gene matches: 10. Germline CDR1 is SQVTM and CDR2 is ANQGSEA. This CDR3 is built from 13 residues.

The V gene is TRBV6-9, the J gene TRBJ1-5, with a tentative D call TRBD1 (5 bases). Trimming took off 10 bases at V and 0 bases at J, with 22 bases between the two ends. CDR1 is MNHGY, CDR2 SVAAGI, per germline. The CDR3 is 17 amino acids. The CDR3 region is CANTQANSSYSNQPQHF. CDR3 sequence (DNA): TGTGCCAACACACAGGCGAACTCGAGTTATAGCAATCAGCCCCAGCATTTT.

The J gene is TRBJ1-4, the V gene TRBV5-4; no firm D call. V was pared by 1 base and J by 5 bases, with 6 bases between. Germline-derived CDR1 and CDR2 are SGHNT and YYREEE (reference sequence). The CDR3 is 13 residues long. CDR3 sequence: CASSLSPNEKLFF. The CDR3 bases are TGTGCCAGCAGCTTGAGTCCCAATGAAAAACTGTTTTTT.

V is TRBV29-1 and J is TRBJ1-1, with D possibly matching TRBD1 (6 bases). V shed 5 bases and J shed 4 bases, with 17 bases lying between them. The CDR3 extends over 14 amino acids. Germline loops: CDR1 SQVTM, CDR2 ANQGSEA. The CDR3 loop is CSVHKGGAGTEAFF. CDR3 nucleotide sequence: TGCAGCGTTCACAAGGGGGGCGCGGGCACTGAAGCTTTCTTT.

The chain carries TRBV7-2 and TRBJ2-7; D unresolved. Trimming removed 2 bases from V and 3 bases from J, with 14 bases in between. This CDR3 spans 15 amino acids. Germline lookup yields CDR1 SGHTA and CDR2 FQGNSA. DNA of the CDR3: TGTGCCAGCAGCTTAAATACAAACTCCCTCTACGAGCAGTACTTC. As protein: CASSLNTNSLYEQYF. Supplemented by reference TRBV7-2 and TRBJ2-7, the full variable domain reads GAGVSQSPSNKVTEKGKDVELRCDPISGHTALYWYRQSLGQGLEFLIYFQGNSAPDKSGLPSDRFSAERTGGSVSTLTIQRTQQEDSAVYLCASSLNTNSLYEQYFGPGTRLTVT.

This chain uses TRBV5-1 with TRBJ2-7, with 10 bases that match TRBD2. V trimming: 4 bases; J trimming: 0 bases; junction bases outside the gene matches: 4. In germline, CDR1 is SGHRS, CDR2 YFSETQ. CDR3 size: 15 residues. The CDR3 reads CASSQSGRASYEQYF. CDR3 DNA sequence: TGCGCCAGCAGCCAGAGCGGGAGGGCCTCCTACGAGCAGTACTTC. Full variable domain (missing parts from reference TRBV5-1 and TRBJ2-7): KAGVTQTPRYLIKTRGQQVTLSCSPISGHRSVSWYQQTPGQGLQFLFEYFSETQRNKGNFPGRFSGRQFSNSRSEMNVSTLELGDSALYLCASSQSGRASYEQYFGPGTRLTVT.

This clone was seen only once. The genes are TRBV29-1 and TRBJ2-3, with D tentatively TRBD2 (6 bases). Germline V gene sequence: CDR1 SQVTM, CDR2 ANQGSEA. The CDR3 has 14 residues. V lost 3 bases and J 2 bases, leaving 12 bases between the germline ends. CDR3 coding DNA: TGCAGCGTTGAGTGGGGAGGAAACACAGATACGCAGTATTTT. Protein product: CSVEWGGNTDTQYF.

In nucleotides, the CDR3 is TGTGCCAGCAGTTACCTGTGGGAGCAGTTCTTC. Translating gives CASSYLWEQFF. The chain carries TRBV6-5 and TRBJ2-1; D remains ambiguous. Trimming removed 2 bases at V and 10 bases at J, with 6 bases between. CDR3 length equals 11 residues. From germline, CDR1 is MNHEY and CDR2 SVGAGI.

The chain recombines TRBV7-2 with TRBJ2-7; 9 bases line up with TRBD2. Germline V gene data show CDR1 as SGHTA and CDR2 as FQGNSA. Trimming removed 0 bases from V and 3 bases from J; junction bases left unmatched: 3. The CDR3 has 15 amino acids. The CDR3 loop reads CASSLASGSNYEQYF. The CDR3 coding sequence is TGTGCCAGCAGCTTAGCTAGCGGGAGTAACTACGAGCAGTACTTC. The full variable domain, in which reference TRBV7-2 and TRBJ2-7 provide the parts outside the CDR3, is GAGVSQSPSNKVTEKGKDVELRCDPISGHTALYWYRQSLGQGLEFLIYFQGNSAPDKSGLPSDRFSAERTGGSVSTLTIQRTQQEDSAVYLCASSLASGSNYEQYFGPGTRLTVT.

The J gene is TRBJ2-1, the V gene TRBV29-1; 9 nucleotides line up with TRBD2. J gave up 5 bases and V 4 bases, and 9 bases lay outside the gene matches. Germline CDR1 is SQVTM and CDR2 is ANQGSEA. The CDR3 has 15 amino acids. The CDR3 DNA reads TGCAGCGTTGCATTAACTAGCGGGCCTGACAATGAGCAGTTCTTC. Translated, it gives CSVALTSGPDNEQFF.

This clone came up once. This sequence joins TRBV14 and TRBJ2-1; TRBD2 matches at 8 bases. Germline V CDR1 and CDR2: SGHDN, FVKESK. The CDR3 is 16 residues long. Trimming cost V 4 bases and J 7 bases; bases outside gene matches: 12. In DNA form, the CDR3 reads TGTGCCAGCAGCCCGGGACTAGGGGTGGAGAGGAATGAGCAGTTCTTC. Its translation: CASSPGLGVERNEQFF.

This sequence joins TRBV2 and TRBJ2-7; maybe TRBD2 (5 bases). Deletions cut 7 bases from V and 0 bases from J, with 13 bases between. The CDR3 extends over 14 amino acids. Germline-derived CDR1 and CDR2 are SNHLY and FYNNEI. In nucleotides, the CDR3 is TGTGCCAGCAATGTGAGGGAAAGCTCCTACGAGCAGTACTTC. Encoded protein: CASNVRESSYEQYF.

The gene calls are TRBV6-5 and TRBJ1-1, with unresolved D. Germline assignment: CDR1 MNHEY and CDR2 SVGAGI. The CDR3 consists of 14 residues. V lost 4 bases, J lost 6 bases, and 15 bases lay in between. In DNA, the CDR3 is TGTGCCAGCAGTTCTCTTCGAGGTTTCGCTGAAGCTTTCTTT. Translation: CASSSLRGFAEAFF.

This chain links TRBV4-2 with TRBJ2-7; 7 positions agree with TRBD2. The CDR3 totals 15 residues. V lost 0 bases to trimming and J lost 3 bases; unmatched junction nucleotides: 5. The germline CDR1 and CDR2 sequences are LGHNA and YNFKEQ. CDR3: CASSQDWGGNYEQYF. The CDR3 DNA reads TGTGCCAGCAGCCAAGATTGGGGGGGAAACTACGAGCAGTACTTC.

The V call is TRBV10-3, the J call TRBJ1-4; 7 bases are a match to TRBD1. The CDR3 has 14 amino acids. Germline CDR1 reads ENHRY; CDR2 reads SYGVKD. Unmatched junction bases numbered 1, after V lost 6 bases and J lost 0 bases. In DNA, the CDR3 is TGTGCCATCAGCCAGGGGGCAACTAATGAAAAACTGTTTTTT. Protein: CAISQGATNEKLFF.

The CDR3 loop reads CASSFSMGGHRGYTF. CDR3 in DNA: TGTGCCAGCAGTTTTTCGATGGGGGGTCACCGGGGCTACACCTTC. The chain joins TRBV28 to TRBJ1-2; a possible D gene is TRBD1 (5 bases). This CDR3 spans 15 amino acids. Trimming shortened V by 3 bases and J by 8 bases, and 19 bases separated the two germline ends. Germline CDR1 is MDHEN and CDR2 is SYDVKM.

The V and J genes are TRBV7-3 and TRBJ2-7, with 11 bases lining up with TRBD1. The CDR3 runs to 14 residues. Germline V lookup: CDR1 SGHTA, CDR2 FQGTGA. V trimming: 1 base; J trimming: 6 bases; junction bases outside the gene matches: 2. The CDR3 DNA reads as TGTGCCAGCAGCTTAAGGGGACAGGGGGGCGAGCAGTACTTC. Amino acids: CASSLRGQGGEQYF.

This chain connects TRBV7-9 to TRBJ1-1; D not resolved. CDR3 length: 14 amino acids. V was pared by 5 bases and J by 9 bases, with 19 bases between. CDR1 SEHNR and CDR2 FQNEAQ come from the germline V gene (reference sequence). CDR3 region: CASSSLEAAEKAFF. CDR3 in DNA: TGTGCCAGCAGCAGCCTCGAGGCAGCGGAAAAAGCTTTCTTT.

The chain couples TRBV28 to TRBJ2-1, with D unclear. CDR3 size: 11 residues. CDR1 MDHEN and CDR2 SYDVKM come from the germline V gene. Between the trimmed V and J ends, which lost 3 bases and 8 bases, there was a span of 5 bases. In DNA, the CDR3 is TGTGCCAGCAGTTTCTGGGATGAGCAGTTCTTC. This gives the protein CASSFWDEQFF. Complete variable domain (other parts from reference TRBV28 and TRBJ2-1): DVKVTQSSRYLVKRTGEKVFLECVQDMDHENMFWYRQDPGLGLRLIYFSYDVKMKEKGDIPEGYSVSREKKERFSLILESASTNQTSMYLCASSFWDEQFFGPGTRLTVL.

The rearrangement links TRBV6-1 to TRBJ2-7, with D possibly being TRBD2 (7 bases). This CDR3 region has 14 residues. Trimming pared 6 bases from V and 5 bases from J, leaving 17 bases between. CDR1 is MNHNS and CDR2 is SASEGT in the germline V gene. CDR3 coding DNA: TGTGCCAGCAGCTCCTTGGGGGGGCAAGACGAGCAGTACTTC. This sequence encodes CASSSLGGQDEQYF.

V usage is TRBV9 and J usage is TRBJ2-3, with D possibly TRBD2 on 6 matching bases. Germline CDR1 is SGDLS and CDR2 is YYNGEE. Trimming stripped 4 bases from V and 2 bases from J, with 17 bases between. The CDR3 runs to 16 residues. The CDR3 nucleotides read TGTGCCAGCAGCCCTCTATTGGCGGGGCTCACAGATACGCAGTATTTT. It translates to CASSPLLAGLTDTQYF.

The chain carries TRBV6-5 and TRBJ2-5, with 10 bases matching TRBD2. V lost 2 bases, J lost 1 base, and 4 bases stayed unmatched. The V gene's germline CDR1 is MNHEY and CDR2 SVGAGI. CDR3 length: 16 residues. The CDR3 nucleotides are TGTGCCAGCAGTTACGGGTCTAGCGGGAGCCAAGAGACCCAGTACTTC. Protein product: CASSYGSSGSQETQYF.

The rearrangement joins TRBV5-1 to TRBJ2-2, with D perhaps assigned TRBD1 or TRBD2 (6 bases each). The V end was cut by 0 bases, the J end by 6 bases, with 9 bases between. Looked up from germline, CDR1 is SGHRS and CDR2 is YFSETQ. The CDR3 spans 14 residues. CDR3 residues: CASSLAGGPGELFF. In DNA, the CDR3 is TGCGCCAGCAGCTTGGCTGGGGGGCCCGGGGAGCTGTTTTTT.

This clone was counted only a few times. This rearrangement joins TRBV9 to TRBJ2-5; D possibly matches TRBD1 or TRBD2 (6 bases each). The germline CDR1 and CDR2 sequences are SGDLS and YYNGEE. V was clipped by 0 bases and J by 5 bases, with 17 bases between them. The CDR3 totals 16 residues. The CDR3 sequence: CASSVAMGGSQETQYF. The CDR3 DNA is TGTGCCAGCAGCGTAGCTATGGGGGGCTCACAGGAGACCCAGTACTTC.

The chain couples TRBV9 to TRBJ2-2, with D perhaps matching TRBD1 or TRBD2 (5 bases each). This CDR3 has 14 amino acids. The ends were cut back, 4 bases at V and 6 bases at J, with 13 bases in the middle. From germline, CDR1 is SGDLS and CDR2 YYNGEE. The CDR3 sequence is CASSRGPISGELFF. The CDR3 DNA reads TGTGCCAGCAGCCGGGGACCAATTTCCGGGGAGCTGTTTTTT.